The 20 T cell receptor beta chains below all came from one sample that was sequenced in a study of CD8 T cells in Susac syndrome. Reverse transcription used roughly 0.5 to 1 ug RNA and random hexamers. TCRdb re-analysed the immunoSEQ multiplex PCR reads in MiXCR, keeping a single row per CDR3 protein. The sample has about 94,000 distinct CDR3 sequences; 90% to 95% are singletons. The sample consisted of CD4+ T cells from PBMCs. These receptors originate from a human donor with Susac syndrome.

The chain has TRBV29-1 and TRBJ2-6; weak D call: TRBD2 (5 bases). CDR3 length: 14 amino acids. CDR1 is SQVTM and CDR2 is ANQGSEA in the germline V gene. V gave up 6 bases and J gave up 1 base, with 10 bases separating them. The DNA for the CDR3 is TGCAGCGTGACCGAGGGATCTGGGGCCAACGTCCTGACTTTC. Translated: CSVTEGSGANVLTF.

The chain couples TRBV12-3 or TRBV12-4 to TRBJ2-1; no reliable D call. The ends were cut back, 2 bases at V and 5 bases at J, with 7 bases in the middle. CDR3 length equals 13 residues. This CDR3 is CASSLPGNNEQFF. DNA for the CDR3: TGTGCCAGCAGTTTACCGGGTAACAATGAGCAGTTCTTC.

This chain uses TRBV4-1 with TRBJ1-3; D unresolved. In germline, CDR1 is MGHRA, CDR2 YSYEKL. The CDR3 has 13 amino acids. V gave up 1 base and J gave up 7 bases, with 8 bases separating them. CDR3 sequence: CASSQGGGNTIYF. The CDR3 DNA reads TGCGCCAGCAGCCAAGGAGGCGGGAACACCATATATTTT.

The chain combines TRBV7-2 with TRBJ1-2; no firm D call. The CDR3 sequence is 13 residues long. V was trimmed by 1 base and J by 5 bases, leaving 8 bases between them. Germline V gene lookup returns CDR1 SGHTA and CDR2 FQGNSA. CDR3 amino acids: CASSLELSYGYTF. The CDR3 nucleotides read TGTGCCAGCAGCTTAGAACTCAGTTATGGCTACACCTTC.

The chain employs TRBV20-1 and TRBJ2-2, with a tentative D call TRBD1 (6 bases). CDR3 length equals 13 residues. Germline loops: CDR1 DFQATT, CDR2 SNEGSKA (reference sequence). The V end was cut by 5 bases, the J end by 5 bases, with 12 bases between. CDR3 region: CSACPQGTGELFF. For the CDR3, the DNA is TGCAGTGCTTGCCCACAGGGTACCGGGGAGCTGTTTTTT.

The rearrangement links TRBV6-5 to TRBJ1-1, with 7 bases aligning to TRBD1. This CDR3 has 14 amino acids. CDR1 MNHEY and CDR2 SVGAGI come from the germline V gene. Trimming took 6 bases from V and 8 from J; bases not matched to a gene: 12. CDR3 nucleotide sequence: TGTGCCAGCAGCGACCGACAGGGCCCTAGGGAAGCTTTCTTT. Translated, it gives CASSDRQGPREAFF.

DNA for the CDR3: TGCGCCAGCAGCCAACGGGACAGCTTTAGCAATCAGCCCCAGCATTTT. This translates into CASSQRDSFSNQPQHF. The chain is built from TRBV4-1 and TRBJ1-5, with 7 bases matching TRBD1. From germline, CDR1 is MGHRA and CDR2 YSYEKL. CDR3 size: 16 residues. The J segment lost 0 bases and the V segment lost 2 bases, leaving 4 bases of the junction unmatched.

The chain joins TRBV7-9 to TRBJ1-1, with D maybe TRBD1 (5 bases). The CDR3 has 14 residues. V lost 5 bases and J 3 bases, leaving 13 bases between the germline ends. The germline gives CDR1 SEHNR, CDR2 FQNEAQ (reference sequence). CDR3 in amino acids: CASSAGFLDTEAFF. DNA for the CDR3: TGTGCCAGCAGCGCAGGGTTTTTGGACACTGAAGCTTTCTTT.

This clonotype was picked up one time. The V call is TRBV29-1, the J call TRBJ1-4; 7 positions agree with TRBD1. This CDR3 is built from 14 residues. Per the germline V gene, CDR1 is SQVTM and CDR2 is ANQGSEA. The J segment lost 8 bases and the V segment lost 0 bases, leaving 6 bases of the junction unmatched. CDR3 amino acids: CSVEDNRGGEKLFF. Here the CDR3 DNA reads TGCAGCGTTGAAGATAACAGGGGAGGCGAAAAACTGTTTTTT.

This clonotype was observed once. The CDR3 DNA is TGCAGTGCCAACATCCCCGGCTTCCATGGCTACACCTTC. Residues: CSANIPGFHGYTF. The rearrangement joins TRBV20-1 to TRBJ1-2; no reliable D call. The CDR3 runs 13 residues. The germline gives CDR1 DFQATT, CDR2 SNEGSKA (reference sequence). Trimming left V 6 bases short and J 6 bases short, with 17 bases between.

This clonotype was seen once. The rearrangement uses TRBV6-5 and TRBJ2-6; D is unclear. This CDR3 is 13 amino acids long. Trimming cost V 6 bases and J 0 bases, with 3 bases left between them. The germline V gene encodes CDR1 MNHEY and CDR2 SVGAGI. As DNA, the CDR3 is TGTGCCAGCAGGCTCTCTGGGGCCAACGTCCTGACTTTC. Amino acids: CASRLSGANVLTF.

The chain combines TRBV20-1 with TRBJ2-2; no reliable D call. V shed 3 bases and J shed 6 bases, with 5 bases lying between them. The CDR3 is 11 residues long. Germline V gene data show CDR1 as DFQATT and CDR2 as SNEGSKA (reference sequence). The CDR3 nucleotides read TGCAGTGCTAGTCTTTCCGGGGAGCTGTTTTTT. This sequence encodes CSASLSGELFF.

In this sample, this clonotype turned up once. V gene TRBV4-1 combines with J gene TRBJ1-2; D call uncertain. Germline lookup yields CDR1 MGHRA and CDR2 YSYEKL. V lost 0 bases to trimming and J lost 7 bases, with 9 bases between them. This CDR3 spans 13 amino acids. The CDR3 spells CASSQEVVPGYTF. The CDR3 coding sequence is TGCGCCAGCAGCCAAGAAGTGGTTCCTGGCTACACCTTC.

The chain joins TRBV4-3 to TRBJ2-3; perhaps TRBD1 as D (6 bases). This CDR3 region has 14 residues. CDR1 and CDR2 from the germline V gene are LGHNA and YSLEER. The V gene lost 3 bases and the J gene lost 3 bases, with 10 bases spanning the gap. CDR3 DNA: TGCGCCAGCAGCCAGGATACAGGGACAGATACGCAGTATTTT. This gives the protein CASSQDTGTDTQYF.

The chain has TRBV12-3 or TRBV12-4 and TRBJ1-1; 7 bases agree with TRBD1. The CDR3 is made up of 14 amino acids. J was trimmed by 4 bases and V by 6 bases; bases with no gene match: 8. The CDR3 DNA is TGTGCCAGCAGCCAGGGGGTGGAGGGCACTGAAGCTTTCTTT. Translated, it gives CASSQGVEGTEAFF.

The rearrangement links TRBV29-1 to TRBJ2-7; 7 bases are shared with TRBD1. The junction had 13 bases not matched to a gene; V was cut back by 7 bases and J by 4 bases. This CDR3 comprises 14 residues. Germline V gives CDR1 SQVTM, CDR2 ANQGSEA. The CDR3 region is CSASTGKVGYEQYF. The CDR3 DNA is TGCAGCGCTTCGACAGGGAAAGTTGGGTACGAGCAGTACTTC.

This clonotype was seen only once. The chain employs TRBV28 and TRBJ2-7; D may be TRBD1 (5 bases). The CDR3 spans 12 residues. The V gene lost 6 bases and the J gene lost 7 bases, with 13 bases spanning the gap. Germline lookup yields CDR1 MDHEN and CDR2 SYDVKM. The CDR3 region is CASRSQGFEQYF. The CDR3 nucleotides are TGTGCCAGCAGAAGCCAGGGTTTTGAGCAGTACTTC.

The gene calls are TRBV12-3 or TRBV12-4 and TRBJ2-7; tentatively, D is TRBD2 (6 bases). Trimming removed 5 bases at V and 2 bases at J, with 13 bases between. CDR3 size: 14 residues. CDR3 residues: CASSPSGRAYEQYF. CDR3 DNA sequence: TGTGCCAGCAGTCCCAGCGGGCGCGCCTACGAGCAGTACTTC.

V is TRBV20-1 and J is TRBJ2-4, with D possibly matching TRBD2 (6 bases). CDR1 and CDR2 from the germline V gene are DFQATT and SNEGSKA (reference sequence). Trimming pared 6 bases from V and 6 bases from J, leaving 21 bases between. The CDR3 loop spans 15 amino acids. The CDR3: CSATERATGGNIQYF. The CDR3, as DNA: TGCAGTGCAACGGAGCGAGCTACCGGGGGAAACATTCAGTACTTC.

This chain uses TRBV11-1 with TRBJ2-7, with D possibly matching TRBD1 (5 bases). V was cut by 3 bases and J by 7 bases, with 10 bases left in between. The germline gives CDR1 SGHAT, CDR2 FQDESV (reference sequence). The CDR3 covers 12 residues. The CDR3 reads CASSFPGREQYF. CDR3 nucleotides: TGTGCCAGCAGCTTCCCAGGGCGAGAGCAGTACTTC.